This paragraph reports one T cell receptor (beta chain). Its antigen is as yet unknown. The data were taken from a study of molecular identifiers for immune sequencing clone quantification. Germline lookup yields CDR1 LGHDT and CDR2 YNNKEL (reference sequence). V gave up 4 bases and J gave up 0 bases, with 16 bases separating them. The CDR3 loop spans 17 amino acids. TCRdb re-derived calls from the PCR reads in MiXCR, one entry per CDR3 protein. In the table there are around 470,000 distinct CDR3 sequences, about 21% of which are singletons. Naive CD8 libraries used roughly 17,000 to 1,000,000 sorted cells and 10%, 30% or 50% RNA. As CD8+CD4-CCR7+CD45RA+ cells, naive CD8 T cells were sorted. Overall study findings and caveats: It was shown that clones above 20 RNA copies held over 98% of effector molecules, but under 1% in naive cells. Detectable among about a million naive cells, according to reports, was Jurkat TCR RNA spiked in from one cell.

This rearrangement joins TRBV3-1 to TRBJ1-5; tentative D call: TRBD1 (5 bases). The material sequenced was naive CD8+ T cells from blood, with Jurkat cell RNA spiked in. Documented subset: FACS-sorted CD8+CD4-CCR7+CD45RA+ naive T cells. The receptor's source is a human donor in good health. Some libraries in this study had Jurkat cell RNA spiked in. This chain's CDR3 is CASSPPSGRDSNQPQHF. CDR3 coding DNA: TGTGCCAGCAGCCCCCCATCAGGGCGGGATAGCAATCAGCCCCAGCATTTT.